Following are 13 T cell receptor beta chains from one sample sequenced in a study of blood T cell repertoires in COVID-19. TCRdb keeps only in-frame clones here, not all; method: immunoSEQ multiplex PCR. The data hold about 120,000 clones, with 85% to 90% observed a single time. The specimen was peripheral blood. The receptors were gathered from a man aged 55 to 70 with acute or convalescent COVID-19.

The V gene is TRBV28, the J gene TRBJ2-4; 7 nucleotides align to TRBD2. The CDR3 is made up of 14 amino acids. Germline lookup yields CDR1 MDHEN and CDR2 SYDVKM. The V and J ends lost 3 bases and 3 bases, in that order; junction bases with no gene match: 2. CDR3 sequence: CASSFWEGKNIQYF. In DNA, the CDR3 is TGTGCCAGCAGTTTCTGGGAGGGCAAAAACATTCAGTACTTC.

In this sample, this clone turned up once. This chain links TRBV11-2 with TRBJ2-1; 7 bases fit TRBD2. This CDR3 is 14 amino acids long. V was pared by 4 bases and J by 8 bases, with 8 bases of the junction left unmatched. Germline loops: CDR1 SGHAT, CDR2 FQNNGV. The CDR3 loop is CASSSLLALHEQFF. Here the CDR3 DNA reads TGTGCCAGCAGCTCCCTACTAGCGCTCCATGAGCAGTTCTTC.

The V and J genes are TRBV9 and TRBJ2-2; tentative D call: TRBD1 (6 bases). This CDR3 spans 15 amino acids. The V and J ends lost 3 bases and 9 bases respectively, with 18 bases between them. The germline CDR1 and CDR2 sequences are SGDLS and YYNGEE. CDR3 in DNA: TGTGCCAGCAGCGCCGATCAGGGGCCAGGCCGGGAGCTGTTTTTT. Translating it yields CASSADQGPGRELFF.

The V call is TRBV12-3 or TRBV12-4, the J call TRBJ1-5, with a possible D match to TRBD1 (5 bases). This CDR3 region has 12 residues. V shed 3 bases and J shed 9 bases, with 9 bases lying between them. The CDR3 region has the DNA TGTGCCAGCAGTTTTTGGGGGGGGCCCCAGCATTTT. Protein sequence: CASSFWGGPQHF.

Details on this clone: The identical CDR3 is also encoded by other nucleotide sequences in the sample. The chain is built from TRBV19 and TRBJ1-1; the D is unclear. Trimming removed 6 bases from V and 7 bases from J, with 9 bases in between. This CDR3 is 11 amino acids long. Germline loops: CDR1 LNHDA, CDR2 SQIVND (reference sequence). The CDR3: CASRLTDEAFF. In DNA, the CDR3 is TGTGCCAGTAGGTTAACAGATGAAGCTTTCTTT.

The rearrangement joins TRBV2 to TRBJ2-3, with 9 bases that match TRBD2. With 3 bases clipped from V and 3 bases from J, the junction kept 4 bases outside the gene matches. Germline-derived CDR1 and CDR2 are SNHLY and FYNNEI. The CDR3 has 15 residues. The CDR3 sequence: CASSELAGTTDTQYF. As DNA, the CDR3 is TGTGCCAGCAGTGAGCTAGCGGGAACAACAGATACGCAGTATTTT.

This clone turned up a few times. The rearrangement uses TRBV6-5 and TRBJ1-6; 7 nucleotides match TRBD1. Trimming cost V 2 bases and J 10 bases; bases outside gene matches: 5. The CDR3 is 14 amino acids. Germline V gene data show CDR1 as MNHEY and CDR2 as SVGAGI. The chain's CDR3 is CASSYDREWSPLHF. The CDR3 coding sequence is TGTGCCAGCAGTTACGACAGGGAGTGGTCACCCCTCCACTTT.

This chain links TRBV28 with TRBJ2-7, with TRBD2 matching over 12 bases. CDR3 length: 15 amino acids. Germline V gene data show CDR1 as MDHEN and CDR2 as SYDVKM. V lost 6 bases and J lost 1; bases outside the gene matches: 4. The CDR3 region is CASSLAGGPSYEQYF. In nucleotides, the CDR3 is TGTGCCAGCAGCCTAGCGGGAGGGCCTTCCTACGAGCAGTACTTC. Complete variable domain (other parts from reference TRBV28 and TRBJ2-7): DVKVTQSSRYLVKRTGEKVFLECVQDMDHENMFWYRQDPGLGLRLIYFSYDVKMKEKGDIPEGYSVSREKKERFSLILESASTNQTSMYLCASSLAGGPSYEQYFGPGTRLTVT.

This clone has only a few counts. J is TRBJ2-7 and V is TRBV16, with 10 bases fitting TRBD1. The CDR3 has 15 residues. Trimming took 3 bases from V and 1 from J; bases not matched to a gene: 3. From germline, CDR1 is KGHSY and CDR2 FQNENV. In DNA, the CDR3 is TGTGCCAGCAGCCAGGGACAGGGGAGTTCCTACGAGCAGTACTTC. This gives the protein CASSQGQGSSYEQYF.

This chain joins TRBV9 and TRBJ2-3; TRBD1 matches 10 bases. V gave up 2 bases and J gave up 6 bases; unmatched junction bases: 6. Looked up from germline, CDR1 is SGDLS and CDR2 is YYNGEE. This CDR3 has 15 residues. In nucleotides, the CDR3 is TGTGCCAGCAGCGTCAGACAGGGGGCTCGGGATACGCAGTATTTT. This sequence encodes CASSVRQGARDTQYF.

This clone was seen a single time. The rearrangement joins TRBV5-4 to TRBJ2-7, with TRBD1 matching over 7 bases. The germline V gene has CDR1 SGHNT and CDR2 YYREEE (reference sequence). V lost 5 bases and J lost 2; bases outside the gene matches: 4. The CDR3 contains 13 residues. CDR3 nucleotides: TGTGCCAGCAGGCCGGGACAGACCTACGAGCAGTACTTC. Encoded protein: CASRPGQTYEQYF. Full variable domain (missing parts from reference TRBV5-4 and TRBJ2-7): ETGVTQSPTHLIKTRGQQVTLRCSSQSGHNTVSWYQQALGQGPQFIFQYYREEENGRGNFPPRFSGLQFPNYSSELNVNALELDDSALYLCASRPGQTYEQYFGPGTRLTVT.

This chain connects TRBV7-2 to TRBJ2-5, with 11 bases fitting TRBD1. The V gene's germline CDR1 is SGHTA and CDR2 FQGNSA. The CDR3 runs to 16 residues. V was pared by 2 bases and J by 4 bases, with 6 bases of the junction left unmatched. The CDR3 nucleotides read TGTGCCAGCAGCTTATGGCCTGGACAGGGGGCAGAGACCCAGTACTTC. Residues: CASSLWPGQGAETQYF.

This rearrangement joins TRBV5-4 to TRBJ2-2, with 9 bases identical to TRBD2. V shed 3 bases, J shed 5 bases, and the junction held 5 bases outside the gene matches. Germline V lookup: CDR1 SGHNT, CDR2 YYREEE (reference sequence). The CDR3 runs 15 residues. The CDR3 bases are TGTGCCAGCAGCTCCGAGGGACTAGCAACCGGGGAGCTGTTTTTT. This gives the protein CASSSEGLATGELFF. Combining the CDR3 with reference TRBV5-4 and TRBJ2-2 gives the whole variable domain ETGVTQSPTHLIKTRGQQVTLRCSSQSGHNTVSWYQQALGQGPQFIFQYYREEENGRGNFPPRFSGLQFPNYSSELNVNALELDDSALYLCASSSEGLATGELFFGEGSRLTVL.